This TCR beta chain was recovered during a study of beta chain features in type 1 diabetes. Points from the study as a whole: Possibly, sequencing cDNA over-represented cells that had high TCR expression levels. Within each of all four CD4+ subsets, Type 1 diabetes patients had TCRB CDR3s that were moderately but significantly shorter.

Notes on this clone: Its target is unknown. Germline and junction disagree at one end, which may indicate a read error.

Reverse transcribing all isolated RNA meant expressed TCRB transcripts were sequenced. The repertoire was sequenced with immunoSEQ multiplex PCR; TCRdb's copy has only in-frame clones and lacks some. The table has about 710,000 clones, over 11% seen once. Per germline, CDR1 DFQATT and CDR2 SNEGSKA (reference sequence). This CDR3 is built from 11 residues. The rearrangement links TRBV20-1 to TRBJ2-7; D possibly matches TRBD1 or TRBD2 (5 bases each). The sequencing sample was made of naive CD4+ T cells from blood. The clonotype comes from a man aged 18 to 29 with type 1 diabetes. Written as DNA, the CDR3 is TGCAGTGCTAGTCGGGGCAGGCCGAAGCACTTC. Translation gives CSASRGRPKHF.